The 5 T cell receptor beta chains reported below all come from one sample, sequenced in a study of T cell changes during pregnancy in multiple sclerosis. TCRdb's table, derived via immunoSEQ multiplex PCR, lists solely in-frame clones and lacks some. The sample lists more than 90,000 clones, approximately 91% occurring once. The sample consisted of peripheral blood, taken in the second trimester of pregnancy. The receptor source for this set is a female donor with multiple sclerosis, enrolled in a pregnancy study.

This rearrangement joins TRBV7-8 to TRBJ2-7; D is perhaps TRBD2 (6 bases). V gave up 9 bases and J gave up 3 bases, with 15 bases separating them. This CDR3 contains 13 residues. Germline CDR1 and CDR2: SGHVS and FQNEAQ. The CDR3 protein is CASIREIGYEQYF. CDR3 nucleotide sequence: TGTGCCAGTATCCGGGAGATTGGCTACGAGCAGTACTTC.

The chain links TRBV28 to TRBJ2-7; TRBD1 aligns across 8 bases. CDR1 and CDR2 (germline): MDHEN, SYDVKM. CDR3 size: 16 residues. After removal of 4 bases from V and 3 bases from J, the junction contained 11 bases not matched to a gene. The CDR3 sequence is CASSSPGQDIYYEQYF. In DNA form, the CDR3 reads TGTGCCAGCAGTTCCCCGGGACAGGATATATACTACGAGCAGTACTTC.

The chain employs TRBV19 and TRBJ2-7, with D possibly matching TRBD1 (6 bases). V gave up 3 bases and J gave up 3 bases, with 21 bases separating them. The CDR3 runs to 17 residues. The germline V gene has CDR1 LNHDA and CDR2 SQIVND (reference sequence). This chain's CDR3 is CASSMGLLRDTRYEQYF. The DNA of the CDR3 is TGTGCCAGTAGTATGGGCCTCCTCCGGGACACTCGCTACGAGCAGTACTTC.

The CDR3 DNA sequence: TGTGCCAGTAGTATACTTTCCCAGAAACGCTATGGCTACACCTTC. Residues: CASSILSQKRYGYTF. J is TRBJ1-2 and V is TRBV19; D ambiguous. This CDR3 is 15 amino acids long. V was clipped by 2 bases and J by 4 bases, with 14 bases between them. Germline CDR1 reads LNHDA; CDR2 reads SQIVND (reference sequence).

The chain recombines TRBV25-1 with TRBJ2-1, with D unclear. CDR1 MGHDK and CDR2 SYGVNS come from the germline V gene. V was cut by 8 bases and J by 5 bases, with 22 bases left in between. The CDR3 spans 16 residues. Here the CDR3 DNA reads TGTGCCAGCGGGTCCCCCTTCAGTGGTACAGACAATGAGCAGTTCTTC. Protein product: CASGSPFSGTDNEQFF.